This T cell receptor (beta chain) was obtained from a study of control samples from healthy donors and cancer patients. Produced via immunoSEQ multiplex PCR; TCRdb's table is partial and in-frame only. The profile shows 170,000 or so clones, 80% to 95% of them singletons. The CDR3 sequence is 14 residues long. V was shortened by 4 bases and J by 0 bases, with 9 bases between the two germline ends. Germline V gives CDR1 SGHTS, CDR2 YDEGEE. The clonotype comes from a woman aged 40-49 years in good health. This chain connects TRBV5-8 to TRBJ2-3; D ambiguous. Material for sequencing was blood. In DNA form, the CDR3 reads TGTGCCAGCAGCCCCCTGACCAGCACAGATACGCAGTATTTT. This encodes CASSPLTSTDTQYF.